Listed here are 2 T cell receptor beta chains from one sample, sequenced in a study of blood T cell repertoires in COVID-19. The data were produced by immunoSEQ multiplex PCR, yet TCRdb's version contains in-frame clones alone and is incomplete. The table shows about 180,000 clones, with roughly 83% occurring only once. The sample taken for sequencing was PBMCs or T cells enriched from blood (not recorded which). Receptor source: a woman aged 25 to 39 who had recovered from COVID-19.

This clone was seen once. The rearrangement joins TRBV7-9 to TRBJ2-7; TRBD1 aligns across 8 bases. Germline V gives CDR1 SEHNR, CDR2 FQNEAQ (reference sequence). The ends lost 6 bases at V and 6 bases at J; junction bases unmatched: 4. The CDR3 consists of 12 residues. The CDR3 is CASSSGGGEQYF. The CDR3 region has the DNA TGTGCCAGCAGTTCAGGGGGCGGCGAGCAGTACTTC.

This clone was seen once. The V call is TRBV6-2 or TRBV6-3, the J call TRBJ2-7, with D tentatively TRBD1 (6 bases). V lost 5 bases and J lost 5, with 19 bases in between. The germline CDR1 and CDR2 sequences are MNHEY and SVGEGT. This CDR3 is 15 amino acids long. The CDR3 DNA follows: TGTGCCAGCAGTCCCCTGCGGACAGTCACCCACGAGCAGTACTTC. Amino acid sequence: CASSPLRTVTHEQYF.